A single sample is the source of the 22 T cell receptor beta chains below, sequenced in a study of OX40 agonist ivuxolimab in advanced cancers. Sequenced by immunoSEQ multiplex PCR; TCRdb stores in-frame clones only, minus some. The table has tens of thousands of clones, about nine tenths seen once. Sample: CD4+ or CD8+ T cells sorted from blood, taken in a trial of the OX40 agonist ivuxolimab. The receptors come from an adult with an advanced solid tumor such as melanoma, head and neck, liver or kidney cancer.

V usage is TRBV9 and J usage is TRBJ1-5; the match to TRBD1 covers 10 bases. The CDR3 contains 15 residues. J was trimmed by 6 bases and V by 10 bases; bases with no gene match: 13. Germline CDR1 and CDR2: SGDLS and YYNGEE. As DNA, the CDR3 is TGTGCCCCGCGGGAGGGGACAGGGGTGGTTCAGCCCCAGCATTTT. Amino acids: CAPREGTGVVQPQHF.

The V call is TRBV10-3, the J call TRBJ2-7; D gene unclear. Germline-derived CDR1 and CDR2 are ENHRY and SYGVKD. The CDR3 runs 13 residues. The V and J ends lost 8 bases and 7 bases respectively, with 18 bases between them. The DNA of the CDR3 is TGTGCCATCGCGCCTCCCACCTCTCGAGAGCAGTACTTC. This codes for CAIAPPTSREQYF.

The chain joins TRBV25-1 to TRBJ2-7, with 8 bases identical to TRBD1. Germline V gene data show CDR1 as MGHDK and CDR2 as SYGVNS. The CDR3 sequence is 14 residues long. Trimming took 5 bases from V and 2 from J; bases not matched to a gene: 5. The CDR3 loop reads CASSIPGQAYEQYF. CDR3 DNA: TGTGCCAGCAGTATCCCGGGACAGGCCTACGAGCAGTACTTC.

The chain employs TRBV19 and TRBJ1-6; D is unclear. The CDR3 loop spans 13 amino acids. The V end lost 5 bases, the J end lost 8 bases, and 10 bases lay between the germline ends. CDR1 is LNHDA and CDR2 is SQIVND in the germline V gene (reference sequence). The CDR3 loop is CASSPQFDSPLHF. In DNA form, the CDR3 reads TGTGCCAGTAGTCCCCAATTCGATTCACCCCTCCACTTT. Together with reference TRBV19 and TRBJ1-6, the CDR3 gives the full variable domain: DGGITQSPKYLFRKEGQNVTLSCEQNLNHDAMYWYRQDPGQGLRLIYYSQIVNDFQKGDIAEGYSVSREKKESFPLTVTSAQKNPTAFYLCASSPQFDSPLHFGNGTRLTVT.

This sequence joins TRBV30 and TRBJ1-5; the D gene is possibly TRBD1 (5 bases). With 3 bases removed from V and 4 bases from J, the gap between germline ends came to 16 bases. Germline V gene lookup returns CDR1 GTSNPN and CDR2 SVGIG (reference sequence). The CDR3 covers 15 residues. CDR3 sequence reads: CAWRAVLGENQPQHF. The CDR3 DNA is TGTGCCTGGAGGGCGGTCCTAGGGGAGAATCAGCCCCAGCATTTT.

The rearrangement links TRBV6-1 to TRBJ1-4; a weak D match, TRBD1 (5 bases). This CDR3 spans 14 amino acids. Germline CDR1 and CDR2: MNHNS and SASEGT. Between the trimmed V and J ends, which lost 0 bases and 7 bases, there was a span of 9 bases. The CDR3 bases are TGTGCCAGCAGTGAAGCCAGGGTGGGTGAAAAACTGTTTTTT. Translation: CASSEARVGEKLFF.

The chain combines TRBV19 with TRBJ2-7; D gene unclear. V was cut by 3 bases and J by 2 bases, with 8 bases left in between. This CDR3 region has 13 residues. CDR1 and CDR2 from the germline V gene are LNHDA and SQIVND (reference sequence). As DNA, the CDR3 is TGTGCCAGTAGTATGTCCCGTGCCTACGAGCAGTACTTC. This gives the protein CASSMSRAYEQYF.

Comments on this clone: Other DNA sequences in this specimen translate into the identical CDR3. The J gene is TRBJ1-5, the V gene TRBV6-1, with unresolved D. This CDR3 contains 11 residues. Trimming removed 2 bases from V and 4 bases from J, with 0 bases in between. Germline lookup yields CDR1 MNHNS and CDR2 SASEGT. The CDR3, as DNA: TGTGCCAGCAGTGAAAATCAGCCCCAGCATTTT. It is translated as CASSENQPQHF.

The chain uses TRBV5-1 and TRBJ2-7; no clear D. This CDR3 is built from 15 residues. CDR1 and CDR2 from the germline V gene are SGHRS and YFSETQ. The V end lost 4 bases, the J end lost 1 base, and 15 bases lay between the germline ends. CDR3 sequence reads: CASSLGLPPSYEQYF. Here the CDR3 DNA reads TGCGCCAGCAGCCTGGGTTTACCGCCATCCTACGAGCAGTACTTC.

This sequence joins TRBV2 and TRBJ2-3; no firm D call. CDR1 and CDR2 from the germline V gene are SNHLY and FYNNEI. V lost 5 bases to trimming and J lost 0 bases, with 9 bases between them. The CDR3 sequence is 14 residues long. The CDR3 loop reads CASSTARSTDTQYF. In DNA form, the CDR3 reads TGTGCCAGCAGTACCGCTAGAAGCACAGATACGCAGTATTTT.

The CDR3 protein is CAWSTDSSGNTIYF. CDR3 bases: TGTGCCTGGAGTACCGACAGCTCTGGAAACACCATATATTTT. V gene TRBV30 combines with J gene TRBJ1-3; TRBD1 is a possible D gene (5 bases). The CDR3 covers 14 residues. The V gene lost 2 bases and the J gene lost 0 bases, with 8 bases spanning the gap. CDR1 GTSNPN and CDR2 SVGIG come from the germline V gene (reference sequence).

A few counts support this clone. This chain connects TRBV4-2 to TRBJ2-4; TRBD2 might be the D (5 bases). V was trimmed by 0 bases and J by 6 bases, leaving 15 bases between them. The CDR3 covers 16 residues. CDR1 is LGHNA and CDR2 is YNFKEQ in the germline V gene. The chain's CDR3 is CASSQDEGGSGNIQYF. CDR3 sequence (DNA): TGTGCCAGCAGCCAAGATGAAGGCGGGTCCGGAAACATTCAGTACTTC.

The V call is TRBV7-3, the J call TRBJ2-1; TRBD2 might be the D (6 bases). The V end was cut by 4 bases, the J end by 9 bases, with 19 bases between. Germline assignment: CDR1 SGHTA and CDR2 FQGTGA. This CDR3 has 15 amino acids. CDR3 nucleotide sequence: TGTGCCAGCAGCTCTTCCCCGGGGGTCCGGGGTGAGCAGTTCTTC. Translation: CASSSSPGVRGEQFF.

The V and J genes are TRBV2 and TRBJ1-5, with D possibly TRBD1 on 6 matching bases. Between the trimmed V and J ends, which lost 5 bases and 7 bases, there was a span of 18 bases. This CDR3 has 15 amino acids. The germline V gene has CDR1 SNHLY and CDR2 FYNNEI. Here the CDR3 DNA reads TGTGCCAGCAGTCCAGAGGTGGGCAGGGGCCAGCCCCAGCATTTT. Its protein product is CASSPEVGRGQPQHF.

J is TRBJ2-7 and V is TRBV4-1; 10 nucleotides agree with TRBD1. J was trimmed by 1 base and V by 1 base; bases with no gene match: 7. Germline V lookup: CDR1 MGHRA, CDR2 YSYEKL. The CDR3 is 17 amino acids. The CDR3: CASSQAWGDRGSYEQYF. The CDR3 DNA follows: TGCGCCAGCAGCCAAGCCTGGGGGGACAGGGGATCCTACGAGCAGTACTTC.

The V gene is TRBV6-4, the J gene TRBJ2-5; D perhaps matches TRBD2 (6 bases). The CDR3 extends over 14 amino acids. The V end was cut by 8 bases, the J end by 0 bases, with 13 bases between. Germline V gives CDR1 MRHNA, CDR2 SNTAGT. CDR3 sequence: CASGGVGDQETQYF. The CDR3 nucleotides are TGTGCCAGCGGCGGGGTCGGAGACCAAGAGACCCAGTACTTC.

This sequence joins TRBV19 and TRBJ2-2; the match to TRBD2 covers 10 bases. The CDR3 totals 15 residues. V lost 5 bases, J lost 1 base, and 1 base stayed unmatched. Germline CDR1 is LNHDA and CDR2 is SQIVND (reference sequence). The CDR3 sequence is CASSLAGVNTGELFF. As DNA, the CDR3 is TGTGCCAGTAGTCTAGCGGGGGTGAACACCGGGGAGCTGTTTTTT. The full variable domain, with the rest looked up from reference TRBV19 and TRBJ2-2, is DGGITQSPKYLFRKEGQNVTLSCEQNLNHDAMYWYRQDPGQGLRLIYYSQIVNDFQKGDIAEGYSVSREKKESFPLTVTSAQKNPTAFYLCASSLAGVNTGELFFGEGSRLTVL.

The rearrangement joins TRBV29-1 to TRBJ1-1; TRBD1 might be the D (6 bases). The CDR3 covers 12 residues. V lost 5 bases to trimming and J lost 4 bases, with 11 bases between them. The germline gives CDR1 SQVTM, CDR2 ANQGSEA. CDR3 DNA: TGCAGCGTTTACAGGGACCCCACTGAAGCTTTCTTT. It yields the protein CSVYRDPTEAFF.

This clone was seen a single time. CDR3 region: CASSYRLGEQYF. The CDR3, as DNA: TGTGCCAGCAGTTACAGGTTAGGCGAGCAGTACTTC. The chain recombines TRBV6-6 with TRBJ2-7; the D is unclear. CDR1 and CDR2 (germline): MNHNY, SVGAGI (reference sequence). The CDR3 spans 12 residues. Trimming stripped 2 bases from V and 6 bases from J, with 8 bases between.

The rearrangement links TRBV5-5 to TRBJ2-1; D is possibly TRBD2 (6 bases). The CDR3 has 14 amino acids. V was trimmed by 7 bases and J by 1 base, leaving 12 bases between them. The germline V gene has CDR1 SGHKS and CDR2 YYEKEE (reference sequence). In nucleotides, the CDR3 is TGTGCCAGCGGTGGCCTAGCGTCCTACAATGAGCAGTTCTTC. Its translation: CASGGLASYNEQFF. The full variable domain, with the rest looked up from reference TRBV5-5 and TRBJ2-1, is DAGVTQSPTHLIKTRGQQVTLRCSPISGHKSVSWYQQVLGQGPQFIFQYYEKEERGRGNFPDRFSARQFPNYSSELNVNALLLGDSALYLCASGGLASYNEQFFGPGTRLTVL.

The CDR3 sequence is CSVEPSGHTYGYTF. The CDR3 DNA sequence: TGCAGCGTTGAACCGTCAGGACACACCTATGGCTACACCTTC. The chain carries TRBV29-1 and TRBJ1-2; D may be TRBD1 (5 bases). CDR1 SQVTM and CDR2 ANQGSEA come from the germline V gene. V lost 2 bases and J 4 bases, leaving 14 bases between the germline ends. The CDR3 has 14 residues.

The table lists this clone with a count of one. The chain couples TRBV10-3 to TRBJ2-7; a possible D gene is TRBD2 (6 bases). Trimming took off 0 bases at V and 5 bases at J, with 14 bases between the two ends. CDR3 length: 15 amino acids. Germline V gene data show CDR1 as ENHRY and CDR2 as SYGVKD. The CDR3 protein is CAISESRGWEDEQYF. The CDR3 region has the DNA TGTGCCATCAGTGAGTCACGGGGGTGGGAAGACGAGCAGTACTTC.